This T cell receptor (beta chain) was identified in a study of cytomegalovirus exposure and HLA in healthy donors. Assay: immunoSEQ multiplex PCR; the TCRdb copy retains only in-frame clones and omits some. Here the sample spans about 78,000 clones, 90% to 96% being singletons. The CDR3 length is 15 residues. Germline CDR1 and CDR2: SGDLS and YYNGEE. Germline trimming cut 3 bases from V and 5 bases from J; bases unmatched to any gene: 6. This receptor was obtained from a man aged 18 to 29 in good health and CMV-seropositive. This rearrangement joins TRBV9 to TRBJ2-7, with 12 positions matching TRBD2. Sequenced: PBMCs. DNA for the CDR3: TGTGCCAGCAGCGCTAGCGGGAGGGCCTGGGACGAGCAGTACTTC. It encodes CASSASGRAWDEQYF.